Following are 14 T cell receptor beta chains from one sample sequenced in a study of Tregs in tolerant kidney transplant recipients. The repertoire was sequenced with immunoSEQ multiplex PCR; TCRdb's copy has only in-frame clones and lacks some. Of about 68,000 clones listed, 84% are singletons. The specimen sequenced was CD4+ T cells from blood. These receptors all stem from a human donor in good health.

The rearrangement links TRBV14 to TRBJ1-2; possibly TRBD1 for D (5 bases). This CDR3 spans 14 amino acids. CDR1 and CDR2 (germline): SGHDN, FVKESK. V lost 4 bases and J lost 8, with 17 bases in between. CDR3 protein: CASSLVGGVRGYTF. CDR3 DNA: TGTGCCAGCAGCCTCGTCGGGGGGGTACGAGGCTACACCTTC.

This sequence joins TRBV11-3 and TRBJ2-1, with D hard to call. V gave up 3 bases and J gave up 7 bases, with 10 bases separating them. The CDR3 totals 13 residues. The V gene's germline CDR1 is SGHNT and CDR2 YENEEA. Here the CDR3 DNA reads TGTGCCAGCAGCTTCGCTTACGAGAATGAGCAGTTCTTC. Its protein is CASSFAYENEQFF.

The rearrangement uses TRBV7-2 and TRBJ2-5; tentatively, D is TRBD2 (6 bases). Germline V gives CDR1 SGHTA, CDR2 FQGNSA. The CDR3 totals 14 residues. Trimming took off 1 base at V and 5 bases at J, with 11 bases between the two ends. The CDR3 is CASSLGGTGETQYF. Here the CDR3 DNA reads TGTGCCAGCAGCTTAGGGGGGACTGGCGAGACCCAGTACTTC.

The V gene is TRBV5-6, the J gene TRBJ1-1; 9 bases match TRBD1. The CDR3 has 15 residues. Germline V gene lookup returns CDR1 SGHDT and CDR2 YYEEEE. V lost 4 bases and J lost 1; bases outside the gene matches: 5. The CDR3 reads CASSPDRGTNTEAFF. The CDR3 DNA reads as TGTGCCAGCAGCCCCGACAGGGGGACGAACACTGAAGCTTTCTTT.

The chain employs TRBV11-2 and TRBJ2-1, with 10 bases aligning to TRBD2. CDR3 length equals 15 residues. Trimming took 5 bases from V and 4 from J; bases not matched to a gene: 5. Germline assignment: CDR1 SGHAT and CDR2 FQNNGV. CDR3 sequence reads: CASSLSGGAYNEQFF. Here the CDR3 DNA reads TGTGCCAGCAGCCTAAGCGGGGGGGCATACAATGAGCAGTTCTTC.

The J gene is TRBJ2-1, the V gene TRBV5-4, with a tentative D call TRBD1 (5 bases). The V gene lost 0 bases and the J gene lost 0 bases, with 10 bases spanning the gap. The CDR3 spans 16 residues. Looked up from germline, CDR1 is SGHNT and CDR2 is YYREEE (reference sequence). Written as DNA, the CDR3 is TGTGCCAGCAGCTTGGGGGGCCTAGTCTCCTACAATGAGCAGTTCTTC. This translates into CASSLGGLVSYNEQFF.

The chain joins TRBV7-2 to TRBJ1-1, with D unclear. Trimming removed 0 bases from V and 5 bases from J, with 7 bases in between. The CDR3 runs 13 residues. Per germline, CDR1 SGHTA and CDR2 FQGNSA. CDR3 region: CASSLALETEAFF. CDR3 coding DNA: TGTGCCAGCAGCTTAGCGCTCGAAACTGAAGCTTTCTTT.

The chain carries TRBV7-3 and TRBJ2-3; TRBD2 matches 10 bases. The junction had 20 bases not matched to a gene; V was cut back by 4 bases and J by 7 bases. Germline values: CDR1 SGHTA, CDR2 FQGTGA. The length of the CDR3 is 19 residues. The DNA for the CDR3 is TGTGCCAGCAGCTCGACGGGAGCGGGAGGGCTAGGGTCCTTTAATACGCAGTATTTT. It is translated as CASSSTGAGGLGSFNTQYF. The full variable domain, with the rest looked up from reference TRBV7-3 and TRBJ2-3, is GAGVSQTPSNKVTEKGKYVELRCDPISGHTALYWYRQSLGQGPEFLIYFQGTGAADDSGLPNDRFFAVRPEGSVSTLKIQRTERGDSAVYLCASSSTGAGGLGSFNTQYFGPGTRLTVL.

The chain is built from TRBV4-3 and TRBJ2-7; D might be TRBD1 (6 bases). The V gene's germline CDR1 is LGHNA and CDR2 YSLEER. Trimming left V 2 bases short and J 3 bases short, with 17 bases between. The CDR3 contains 16 residues. The CDR3 sequence is CASSQQEAGTIYEQYF. CDR3 coding DNA: TGCGCCAGCAGCCAACAGGAGGCAGGGACAATCTACGAGCAGTACTTC.

The chain has TRBV5-5 and TRBJ1-1; TRBD1 matches at 7 bases. The CDR3 consists of 15 residues. V lost 4 bases to trimming and J lost 4 bases; unmatched junction nucleotides: 10. The germline V gene has CDR1 SGHKS and CDR2 YYEKEE (reference sequence). The CDR3 DNA follows: TGTGCCAGCAGCCCCAGACAGGGCAGGGGCACTGAAGCTTTCTTT. It translates to CASSPRQGRGTEAFF. Based on the CDR3 plus reference TRBV5-5 and TRBJ1-1, the full variable domain is DAGVTQSPTHLIKTRGQQVTLRCSPISGHKSVSWYQQVLGQGPQFIFQYYEKEERGRGNFPDRFSARQFPNYSSELNVNALLLGDSALYLCASSPRQGRGTEAFFGQGTRLTVV.

The CDR3 is CASRSFGTENIQYF. The CDR3 DNA reads as TGCGCCAGCAGGTCATTCGGGACCGAAAACATTCAGTACTTC. The chain links TRBV10-2 to TRBJ2-4; D is tentatively TRBD1 or TRBD2 (5 bases each). This CDR3 contains 14 residues. CDR1 WSHSY and CDR2 SAAADI come from the germline V gene. Trimming left V 6 bases short and J 5 bases short, with 14 bases between.

V is TRBV5-1 and J is TRBJ2-1; 8 bases line up with TRBD2. Germline values: CDR1 SGHRS, CDR2 YFSETQ. Unmatched junction bases numbered 2, after V lost 0 bases and J lost 0 bases. The CDR3 spans 16 residues. CDR3 coding DNA: TGCGCCAGCAGCTTGGGGACTAGCAGCTCCTACAATGAGCAGTTCTTC. Translated, it gives CASSLGTSSSYNEQFF.

The rearrangement joins TRBV7-9 to TRBJ1-2; tentatively, D is TRBD1 (6 bases). CDR1 and CDR2 from the germline V gene are SEHNR and FQNEAQ (reference sequence). This CDR3 is 14 amino acids long. Deletions cut 5 bases from V and 6 bases from J, with 16 bases between. Here the CDR3 reads CASSLPNPGDGYTF. DNA of the CDR3: TGTGCCAGCAGCCTCCCTAATCCAGGGGATGGCTACACCTTC.

J is TRBJ1-1 and V is TRBV7-8; no reliable D call. CDR1 is SGHVS, CDR2 FQNEAQ, per germline. V lost 10 bases, J lost 1 base, and 10 bases lay in between. This CDR3 comprises 12 residues. CDR3: CATSLGNTEAFF. CDR3 bases: TGTGCCACCAGTCTCGGGAACACTGAAGCTTTCTTT.